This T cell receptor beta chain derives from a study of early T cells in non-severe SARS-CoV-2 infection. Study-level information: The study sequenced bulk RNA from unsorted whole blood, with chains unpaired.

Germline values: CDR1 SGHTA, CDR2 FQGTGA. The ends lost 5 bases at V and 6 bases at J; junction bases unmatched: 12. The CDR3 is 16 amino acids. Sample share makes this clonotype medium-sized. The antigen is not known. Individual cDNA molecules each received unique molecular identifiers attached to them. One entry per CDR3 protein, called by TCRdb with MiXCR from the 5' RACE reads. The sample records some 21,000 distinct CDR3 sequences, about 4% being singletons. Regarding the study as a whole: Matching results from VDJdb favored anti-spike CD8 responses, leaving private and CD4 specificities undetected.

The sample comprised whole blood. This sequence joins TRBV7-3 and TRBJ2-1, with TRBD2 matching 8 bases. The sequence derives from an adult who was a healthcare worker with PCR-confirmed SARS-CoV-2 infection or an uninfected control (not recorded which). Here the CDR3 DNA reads TGTGCCAGCAGCCCGAGCAGCGGGGGCGAAGGCAATGAGCAGTTCTTC. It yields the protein CASSPSSGGEGNEQFF.